This TCR beta chain was captured in a study of T cell repertoires in cytomegalovirus infection. Turning to the study itself: Alongside well-studied HLA-B-restricted CMV epitopes, recently identified HLA-C-restricted CMV epitopes were also used.

TCRdb reprocessed the reads via MiXCR and lists one record per CDR3 protein. Of about 500,000 distinct CDR3 sequences in the sample, 30% to 40% were seen once. The CDR3 contains 14 residues. The germline gives CDR1 DFQATT, CDR2 SNEGSKA (reference sequence). Trimming pared 0 bases from V and 1 base from J, leaving 6 bases between. Only one count was recorded for this clonotype. Antigen unknown. The receptor's source is a human donor in good health (CMV status not recorded). Some clones in this sample may be carry-over from other donors' samples. Material: cultured PBMCs, obtained from culture after CMV antigen stimulation. The chain links TRBV20-1 to TRBJ1-4, with D hard to call. Written as DNA, the CDR3 is TGCAGTGCTAGAGATCCGGGAACTAATGAAAAACTGTTTTTT. It yields the protein CSARDPGTNEKLFF.